The T cell receptor (beta chain) under discussion was sequenced for a study of T-cell reconstitution after alpha-beta-depleted transplantation in children. General study results and limits: The main origin of T-cell counts and diversity one year after transplant was newly produced T cells.

The V end lost 0 bases, the J end lost 0 bases, and 13 bases lay between the germline ends. Per germline, CDR1 SGHRS and CDR2 YFSETQ. This CDR3 has 16 amino acids. With respect to this clonotype: What it binds is unknown.

As it was prepared, the TCRbeta library received unique molecular identifiers. TCRdb re-called the PCR reads with MiXCR, one entry per CDR3 protein. The sample shows around 670,000 distinct CDR3 sequences, about an eighth of them seen only once. The TCR originated in a girl aged 2 to 9 with congenital amegakaryocytic thrombocytopenia, due to receive a stem cell transplant. The specimen was PBMCs, collected before TCRalphabeta/CD19-depleted stem cell transplant. V is TRBV5-1 and J is TRBJ2-7; the D gene could be TRBD1 or TRBD2 (6 bases each). The CDR3 DNA sequence: TGCGCCAGCAGCTTGGGAGGGGGAGGATCCTCCTACGAGCAGTACTTC. Protein sequence: CASSLGGGGSSYEQYF.